This is a list of T cell receptor beta chains from one sample in a study of CD8 T cells in Susac syndrome. TCRdb reprocessed the immunoSEQ multiplex PCR reads via MiXCR and lists one record per CDR3 protein. In the table there are 330,000 or so distinct CDR3 sequences, about 88% of which are singletons. Material: CD8+ T cells from PBMCs. Every receptor here comes from a human donor with multiple sclerosis. Each CDR3 is given with its conserved first and last residue. The order of the fields is J gene, V gene, D gene, clone size, CDR3 DNA, CDR3 protein. A D gene is named only where the DNA matches it firmly. The size entry is marked missing in some rows and otherwise reads once, few, many or a size class.

TRBJ2-7,TRBV3-1,.,once,TGTGCCAGCAGCCAAAAGATAGGCGGTGGTCCCGAGCAGTACTTC,CASSQKIGGGPEQYF
TRBJ2-1,TRBV14,.,.,TGTGCCAGCAGCCCTCCTGGGGGGCCGTACAATGAGCAGTTCTTC,CASSPPGGPYNEQFF
TRBJ2-4,TRBV4-3,.,.,TGCGCCAGCAGCCAAGGCCGGGAAAACATTCAGTACTTC,CASSQGRENIQYF
TRBJ1-1,TRBV7-3,.,.,TGTGCCAGCAGCTTAACCATTGGGAACACTGAAGCTTTCTTT,CASSLTIGNTEAFF
TRBJ2-1,TRBV7-9,TRBD2,.,TGTGCCAGCTTGATTAGCGGGGACCACAATGAGCAGTTCTTC,CASLISGDHNEQFF
TRBJ1-1,TRBV28,.,.,TGTGCCAGCAGGAGATACCAAACGGATGAAGCTTTCTTT,CASRRYQTDEAFF
TRBJ1-1,TRBV28,.,.,TGTGCCAGCAGTAACAGGGTATCTGAAGCTTTCTTT,CASSNRVSEAFF
TRBJ2-3,TRBV7-9,TRBD2,.,TGTGCCAGCAGCCCCAAGCGGGGTGAGGGTACAGATACGCAGTATTTT,CASSPKRGEGTDTQYF
TRBJ1-2,TRBV20-1,.,once,TGCAGTGCTTTAGGGGGTGGATATGGCTACACCTTC,CSALGGGYGYTF
TRBJ2-2,TRBV4-2,TRBD1,.,TGTGCCAGCAGCCCGGGACAGGACACCGGGGAGCTGTTTTTT,CASSPGQDTGELFF
TRBJ2-7,TRBV6-1,TRBD1,.,TGTGCCAGCAGTGAACTGACAGGGAGCTCCTACGAGCAGTACTTC,CASSELTGSSYEQYF
TRBJ2-5,TRBV6-4,.,.,TGTGCCAGCAGTTTGAGGACAGTAGGGGAAAAGACCCGGTACTTC,CASSLRTVGEKTRYF
TRBJ2-7,TRBV6-2/TRBV6-3,.,.,TGTGCCAGCAGTTATTTGCTCCACGGGGACGAGCAGTACTTC,CASSYLLHGDEQYF
TRBJ2-5,TRBV13,.,.,TGTGCCAGCAGCCCCCGTACGTTGGAGACCCAGTACTTC,CASSPRTLETQYF
TRBJ2-3,TRBV7-9,TRBD1,.,TGTGCCAGCAGCTATCCGGGACAGGTGGAAGATACGCAGTATTTT,CASSYPGQVEDTQYF
TRBJ2-3,TRBV6-6,.,once,TGTGCCAGCAGTTACTCGGACGATACGCAGTATTTT,CASSYSDDTQYF
TRBJ1-5,TRBV7-2,.,.,TGTGCCAGCAGCTTAATAGCCAGGGTCAATCAGCCCCAGCATTTT,CASSLIARVNQPQHF
TRBJ2-7,TRBV5-6,TRBD1,.,TGTGCCAGCACCTCCGAGGGGGCATCCTACGAGCAGTACTTC,CASTSEGASYEQYF
TRBJ2-3,TRBV6-2/TRBV6-3,.,.,TGTGCCAGCAGCAGTCTCAACAGGGCAGATACGCAGTATTTT,CASSSLNRADTQYF
TRBJ2-2,TRBV5-1,.,.,TGCGCCAGCAGCTTGTCACCTCCTCTGAGCACCGGGGAGCTGTTTTTT,CASSLSPPLSTGELFF
TRBJ2-1,TRBV25-1,.,.,TGTGCCAGCAGTGAGGGCCTCCAGTCCCGAAACAATGAGCAGTTCTTC,CASSEGLQSRNNEQFF
TRBJ1-4,TRBV19,.,.,TGTGCCACCTGGGACCGCTTTGAAAAACTGTTTTTT,CATWDRFEKLFF
TRBJ2-1,TRBV16,TRBD2,.,TGTGCCAGCAGCCGCAAGGGACTAACACCAAATGAGCAGTTCTTC,CASSRKGLTPNEQFF
TRBJ2-7,TRBV27,.,once,TGTGCCAGCAGTTCAATCCCAATTCAGTCCTACGAGCAGTACTTC,CASSSIPIQSYEQYF
TRBJ2-7,TRBV15,.,.,TGTGCCACCAGCCCATCGGGTGGGGCCTACGAGCAGTACTTC,CATSPSGGAYEQYF
TRBJ2-7,TRBV27,TRBD2,.,TGTGCCAGCAGTCCCGGGACTAGCGGGTTAAACGAGCAGTACTTC,CASSPGTSGLNEQYF
TRBJ2-3,TRBV7-7,.,.,TGTGCTAGCAGCCCCAGTAGCGGAGATACGCAGTATTTT,CASSPSSGDTQYF
TRBJ2-4,TRBV19,.,.,TGTGCCAGTAGTATGGGGGACAACGGGGACATTCAGTACTTC,CASSMGDNGDIQYF
TRBJ2-7,TRBV28,.,.,TGTGCCAGCAGCTCCGGCCCATTCCACTACGAGCAGTACTTC,CASSSGPFHYEQYF
TRBJ2-7,TRBV25-1,.,once,TGTGCCAGCAGTGAACTCGGGGTTTACGAGCAGTACTTC,CASSELGVYEQYF
TRBJ2-7,TRBV15,.,few,TGTGCCACCAGCAGAGATAAGGTCTTGTACGAGCAGTACTTC,CATSRDKVLYEQYF
TRBJ2-7,TRBV12-5,TRBD1,.,TGTGCTAGTGACATCCCCCGGGACAGGAGCTACGAGCAGTACTTC,CASDIPRDRSYEQYF
TRBJ1-5,TRBV20-1,.,.,TGCAGTGCTAGGGGGCCGGGCCTGAGCAATCAGCCCCAGCATTTT,CSARGPGLSNQPQHF
TRBJ1-2,TRBV12-3/TRBV12-4,.,.,TGTGCCAGCAGTTTTGGCGGCCGGCAGTATGGCTACACCTTC,CASSFGGRQYGYTF
TRBJ2-5,TRBV7-9,.,.,TGTGCCAGCAGCTTAGCAAGGGGTAGCCAAGAGACCCAGTACTTC,CASSLARGSQETQYF
TRBJ2-3,TRBV7-9,TRBD2,.,TGTGCCAGCAGCTTAGCGGAGGCGGGAGGGCTCATAGATACGCAGTATTTT,CASSLAEAGGLIDTQYF
TRBJ2-3,TRBV6-5,.,few,TGTGCCAGCAGTTACGGGCGAGGGACAGATACGCAGTATTTT,CASSYGRGTDTQYF
TRBJ2-1,TRBV24-1,.,.,TGTGCCACCAGTGATTGGGCCGGGAGCTCCTACAATGAGCAGTTCTTC,CATSDWAGSSYNEQFF
TRBJ1-6,TRBV28,.,.,TGTGCCAGCAGGAAATTCCTCGGGATCTATAATTCACCCCTCCACTTT,CASRKFLGIYNSPLHF
TRBJ2-7,TRBV6-5,.,.,TGTGCCAGCAGTTACAGTCGGGGGTCCTACGAGCAGTACTTC,CASSYSRGSYEQYF
TRBJ2-1,TRBV6-6,TRBD2,.,TGTGCCAGCAGTTACTTCGGGGGGGCCAACAATGAGCAGTTCTTC,CASSYFGGANNEQFF
TRBJ1-5,TRBV25-1,.,.,TGTGCCAGCAGTGAATTGGGGGGCAATCAGCCCCAGCATTTT,CASSELGGNQPQHF
TRBJ2-7,TRBV6-6,.,.,TGTGCCAGCAGTTATCAGGACCCAGCCTACGAGCAGTACTTC,CASSYQDPAYEQYF
TRBJ2-1,TRBV6-2/TRBV6-3,.,few,TGTGCCAGCAGTTACACGGGTTCCTACAATGAGCAGTTCTTC,CASSYTGSYNEQFF
TRBJ1-1,TRBV14,.,.,TGTGCCAGCAGCCAAGAAGGGGCTTTGAACACTGAAGCTTTCTTT,CASSQEGALNTEAFF
TRBJ2-1,TRBV27,.,.,TGTGCCAGCACCCACCGCCTCCACCCCTCCAATGAGCAGTTCTTC,CASTHRLHPSNEQFF
TRBJ2-1,TRBV27,TRBD1,.,TGTGCCAGCAGCCCCCGGACAGGGAATTACAATGAGCAGTTCTTC,CASSPRTGNYNEQFF
TRBJ2-1,TRBV20-1,TRBD2,few,TGCAGTGCTAGAGGGGGACTGGCGGGAGCACGCGATGAGCAGTTCTTC,CSARGGLAGARDEQFF
TRBJ1-3,TRBV10-3,.,.,TGTGCCATCAGGCGGGCGGTTTCTGGAAACACCATATATTTT,CAIRRAVSGNTIYF
TRBJ2-2,TRBV7-8,.,.,TGTGCCAGCAGCCCCCGTGCAGGGAAGGGCACCGGGGAGCTGTTTTTT,CASSPRAGKGTGELFF
TRBJ2-3,TRBV20-1,TRBD2,.,TGCAGTGCTAGACGGCTAGCGGGGGGGGTAAGAGATACGCAGTATTTT,CSARRLAGGVRDTQYF
TRBJ1-2,TRBV11-2,.,.,TGTGCCAGCAGCCGTGGCCACACGGACAGCGAATATGGCTACACCTTC,CASSRGHTDSEYGYTF
TRBJ2-3,TRBV12-3/TRBV12-4,TRBD2,.,TGTGCCAGCAGTTATACTAGCGGGGGCCCCACAGATACGCAGTATTTT,CASSYTSGGPTDTQYF
TRBJ2-3,TRBV12-3/TRBV12-4,TRBD1,.,TGTGCCAGCAGTTTAGGACAGGGGATAGATACGCAGTATTTT,CASSLGQGIDTQYF